This T cell receptor beta chain was profiled in a study of shared clonotypes between healthy human individuals. Study results and caveats: Sampling was confined to blood; repertoires within tissues likely differ.

TCRdb keeps only in-frame clones here, not all; method: immunoSEQ multiplex PCR. The sample has about 2,200,000 clones; roughly 91% are singletons. To note about this clone: Its cognate antigen is unknown.

V gave up 4 bases and J gave up 7 bases; unmatched junction bases: 7. Germline assignment: CDR1 MDHEN and CDR2 SYDVKM. The CDR3 contains 16 residues. CD45RO negativity and positive selection for CCR7 defined naive CD8 cells, a population that excluded terminally differentiated effector memory CD45RA+ cells. Every one of the donors was a Caucasian adult that lived in Nashville, Tennessee. The rearrangement joins TRBV28 to TRBJ1-4; 12 bases map to TRBD1. The receptor was derived from a man younger than 30 in good health. Some clones in this sample may be carry-over from other donors' samples. Input material: naive CD8+ T cells from PBMCs. CDR3 sequence reads: CASSSSGQGAFEKLFF. DNA of the CDR3: TGTGCCAGCAGTTCCTCGGGACAGGGGGCGTTTGAAAAACTGTTTTTT.